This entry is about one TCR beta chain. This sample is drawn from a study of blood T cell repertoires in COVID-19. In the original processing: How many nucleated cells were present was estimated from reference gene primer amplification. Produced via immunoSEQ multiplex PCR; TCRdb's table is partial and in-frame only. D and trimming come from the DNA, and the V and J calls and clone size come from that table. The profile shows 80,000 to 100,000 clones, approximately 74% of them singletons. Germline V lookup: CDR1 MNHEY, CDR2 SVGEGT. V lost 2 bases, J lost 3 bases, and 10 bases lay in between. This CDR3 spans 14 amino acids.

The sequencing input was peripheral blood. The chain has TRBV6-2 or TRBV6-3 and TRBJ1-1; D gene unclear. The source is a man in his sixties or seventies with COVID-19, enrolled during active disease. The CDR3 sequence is CASSYLGSYTEAFF. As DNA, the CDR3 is TGTGCCAGCAGTTACCTCGGGTCGTACACTGAAGCTTTCTTT.